One sample yielded the 20 T cell receptor beta chains listed below, sequenced in a study of T cells in Graves' hyperthyroidism and ophthalmopathy. RNA transcripts were the template for amplifying TCR beta CDR3 regions. Initially, a first-round RT-PCR of the TCR CDR3 employed the HTBI primer set. One entry per CDR3 protein, called by TCRdb with MiXCR from the multiplex PCR reads. This sample yields about 500,000 distinct CDR3 sequences, of which around 15% are seen a single time; around 28% belongs to the top ten. Sequencing was carried out using blood. Receptors originate from a woman in her twenties or thirties with Graves' ophthalmopathy.

This clonotype has more than one count but fewer than ten. CDR3 protein: CASSRRLASTTDTQYF. As DNA, the CDR3 is TGTGCCAGTAGTCGCAGACTAGCGTCGACCACAGATACGCAGTATTTT. The chain couples TRBV19 to TRBJ2-3; 8 bases are a match to TRBD2. Trimming at V came to 5 bases and at J to 2 bases, leaving 9 bases not matched to a gene. The CDR3 spans 16 residues. In germline, CDR1 is LNHDA, CDR2 SQIVND (reference sequence).

This clonotype was picked up many times. The chain couples TRBV3-1 to TRBJ1-1, with D tentatively TRBD1 (5 bases). The length of the CDR3 is 14 residues. The ends were cut back, 7 bases at V and 0 bases at J, with 12 bases in the middle. Germline V gene lookup returns CDR1 LGHDT and CDR2 YNNKEL (reference sequence). The CDR3 region has the DNA TGTGCCAGCAAGAGCCCAGGGCTGAACACTGAAGCTTTCTTT. It encodes CASKSPGLNTEAFF.

This clonotype was picked up many times. J is TRBJ1-2 and V is TRBV30, with D unclear. This CDR3 is built from 11 residues. CDR1 is GTSNPN and CDR2 is SVGIG in the germline V gene (reference sequence). The CDR3 region is CMWVSSHGYTF. Here the CDR3 DNA reads TGTATGTGGGTGTCATCCCATGGCTACACCTTC.

The genes are TRBV19 and TRBJ2-3, with D tentatively TRBD2 (6 bases). Germline lookup yields CDR1 LNHDA and CDR2 SQIVND (reference sequence). The CDR3 runs to 14 residues. Deletions cut 6 bases from V and 3 bases from J, with 13 bases between. CDR3 residues: CASSEGLLTDTQYF. The DNA for the CDR3 is TGTGCCAGTAGCGAAGGACTACTAACAGATACGCAGTATTTT.

This clonotype appeared many times. The chain links TRBV7-8 to TRBJ2-3; unclear D gene. Germline V gene sequence: CDR1 SGHVS, CDR2 FQNEAQ. The CDR3 has 16 amino acids. V lost 2 bases and J 10 bases, leaving 22 bases between the germline ends. The CDR3 nucleotides are TGTGCCAGCAGCTTACTATCGCTCCCTCTAGGGCGCGCGCAGTATTTT. It encodes CASSLLSLPLGRAQYF.

The rearrangement links TRBV25-1 to TRBJ2-5; TRBD1 might be the D (6 bases). The CDR3 is made up of 13 amino acids. Germline CDR1 reads MGHDK; CDR2 reads SYGVNS. V lost 6 bases, J lost 2 bases, and 10 bases lay in between. The DNA for the CDR3 is TGTGCCAGCAGGGACAGTGGACAAGAGACCCAGTACTTC. It encodes CASRDSGQETQYF.

This clonotype was recorded at least ten times. The chain employs TRBV30 and TRBJ2-5; D is perhaps TRBD1 (5 bases). The CDR3 has 13 amino acids. From germline, CDR1 is GTSNPN and CDR2 SVGIG (reference sequence). V lost 2 bases and J 3 bases, leaving 10 bases between the germline ends. CDR3: CAWSLGQKETQYF. CDR3 bases: TGTGCCTGGAGTTTGGGGCAGAAAGAGACCCAGTACTTC.

The chain employs TRBV28 and TRBJ1-5; unclear D gene. CDR3 size: 14 residues. Trimming removed 5 bases from V and 0 bases from J, with 8 bases in between. Looked up from germline, CDR1 is MDHEN and CDR2 is SYDVKM. CDR3 residues: CASSLTDSNQPQHF. The CDR3 DNA follows: TGTGCCAGCAGTCTCACGGATAGCAATCAGCCCCAGCATTTT.

The gene calls are TRBV28 and TRBJ2-5; D is perhaps TRBD2 (5 bases). The CDR3 runs to 13 residues. Trimming left V 6 bases short and J 5 bases short, with 13 bases between. Germline CDR1 reads MDHEN; CDR2 reads SYDVKM. CDR3 amino acids: CASRLTSGETQYF. The DNA of the CDR3 is TGTGCCAGCAGGCTTACTAGTGGGGAGACCCAGTACTTC.

This chain connects TRBV6-2 or TRBV6-3 to TRBJ2-3, with D perhaps TRBD1 or TRBD2 (5 bases each). The CDR3 is 12 residues long. V was shortened by 10 bases and J by 6 bases, with 14 bases between the two germline ends. The germline CDR1 and CDR2 sequences are MNHEY and SVGEGT. The CDR3 loop reads CAIRDPGDTQYF. DNA of the CDR3: TGTGCCATCCGGGACCCTGGGGATACGCAGTATTTT.

The sample holds a few counts of this clonotype. V gene TRBV5-1 combines with J gene TRBJ2-2; D possibly corresponds to TRBD1 (6 bases). The CDR3 length is 16 residues. The V end lost 1 base, the J end lost 2 bases, and 12 bases lay between the germline ends. Germline values: CDR1 SGHRS, CDR2 YFSETQ. In DNA, the CDR3 is TGCGCCAGCAGCTTGTTGAGGACAGTAAACACCGGGGAGCTGTTTTTT. Its protein is CASSLLRTVNTGELFF.

The chain joins TRBV19 to TRBJ1-1, with D uncertain. The V gene's germline CDR1 is LNHDA and CDR2 SQIVND (reference sequence). The CDR3 spans 12 residues. With 3 bases removed from V and 9 bases from J, the gap between germline ends came to 11 bases. CDR3 protein: CASSIGQLKAFF. CDR3 nucleotides: TGTGCCAGTAGTATTGGTCAGCTTAAAGCTTTCTTT.

Ten or more counts support this clonotype. The chain couples TRBV6-1 to TRBJ2-7, with D perhaps given as TRBD1 or TRBD2 (6 bases each). Trimming cost V 8 bases and J 1 base, with 15 bases left between them. CDR3 length equals 14 residues. Germline loops: CDR1 MNHNS, CDR2 SASEGT. CDR3 residues: CASARGVGSYEQYF. The CDR3 nucleotides read TGTGCCAGCGCGAGGGGGGTCGGTTCCTACGAGCAGTACTTC.

This clonotype was detected a few times. The chain uses TRBV20-1 and TRBJ2-1, with no clear D. Looked up from germline, CDR1 is DFQATT and CDR2 is SNEGSKA (reference sequence). Trimming took off 1 base at V and 6 bases at J, with 7 bases between the two ends. This CDR3 has 12 residues. CDR3 loop: CSARAATNEQFF. CDR3 sequence (DNA): TGCAGTGCTAGAGCTGCAACCAATGAGCAGTTCTTC.

This clonotype was detected ten times or more. The J gene is TRBJ2-1, the V gene TRBV20-1; D remains ambiguous. Looked up from germline, CDR1 is DFQATT and CDR2 is SNEGSKA (reference sequence). Trimming pared 5 bases from V and 9 bases from J, leaving 11 bases between. The CDR3 runs to 11 residues. CDR3 amino acids: CSAGRATEQFF. For the CDR3, the DNA is TGCAGTGCTGGAAGGGCCACTGAGCAGTTCTTC.

Many counts were recorded for this clonotype. This chain connects TRBV6-2 or TRBV6-3 to TRBJ2-7, with D hard to call. V lost 6 bases and J 5 bases, leaving 14 bases between the germline ends. CDR3 length equals 13 residues. In germline, CDR1 is MNHEY, CDR2 SVGEGT. This CDR3 reads CASRSLGENEQYF. The CDR3 DNA reads as TGTGCCAGCAGGTCCCTGGGCGAGAACGAGCAGTACTTC.

The gene calls are TRBV15 and TRBJ1-3; D not certain. Germline CDR1 reads LNHNV; CDR2 reads YYDKDF (reference sequence). V was pared by 5 bases and J by 2 bases, with 4 bases between. This CDR3 has 12 amino acids. The CDR3 sequence is CATSGAGNTIYF. CDR3 bases: TGTGCCACCAGCGGGGCTGGAAACACCATATATTTT.

CDR3 loop: CASSLRDPTDTQYF. CDR3 nucleotides: TGTGCCAGCAGTCTACGGGACCCCACAGATACGCAGTATTTT. The chain has TRBV27 and TRBJ2-3; D possibly matches TRBD1 or TRBD2 (5 bases each). Deletions cut 5 bases from V and 2 bases from J, with 11 bases between. The CDR3 is made up of 14 amino acids. Per the germline V gene, CDR1 is MNHEY and CDR2 is SMNVEV (reference sequence).

A word on this clonotype: This clone may be a read error of a much larger clone one base away. This chain uses TRBV7-6 with TRBJ2-3, with D perhaps TRBD2 (5 bases). Per germline, CDR1 SGHVS and CDR2 FNYEAQ. This CDR3 contains 16 residues. The CDR3 here is CAGSLLNIAPTDTQYF. CDR3 nucleotides: TGTGCCGGCAGCTTACTTAACATAGCGCCCACAGATACGCAGTATTTT.

This chain uses TRBV6-4 with TRBJ2-3; 12 bases align to TRBD1. CDR1 and CDR2 from the germline V gene are MRHNA and SNTAGT. J lost 4 bases, V lost 0 bases, and 2 bases had no gene match. This CDR3 has 16 residues. The CDR3 reads CASSDSGTGGADTQYF. DNA for the CDR3: TGTGCCAGCAGTGACTCCGGGACAGGGGGCGCAGATACGCAGTATTTT.